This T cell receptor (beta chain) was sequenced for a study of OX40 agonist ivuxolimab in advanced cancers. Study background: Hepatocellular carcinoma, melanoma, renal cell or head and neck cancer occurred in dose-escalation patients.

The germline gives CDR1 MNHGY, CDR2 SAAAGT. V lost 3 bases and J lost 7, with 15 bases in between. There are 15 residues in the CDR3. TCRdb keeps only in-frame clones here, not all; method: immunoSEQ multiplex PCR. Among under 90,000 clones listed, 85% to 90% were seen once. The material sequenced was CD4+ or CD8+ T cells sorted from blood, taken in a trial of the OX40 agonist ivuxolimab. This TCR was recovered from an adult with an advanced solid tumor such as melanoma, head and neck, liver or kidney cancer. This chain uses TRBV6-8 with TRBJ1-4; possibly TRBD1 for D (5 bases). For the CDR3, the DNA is TGTGCCAGCAGTTATCCTATATGGGGGGGTGAAAAACTGTTTTTT. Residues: CASSYPIWGGEKLFF.